This T cell receptor (beta chain) was retrieved from a study of Ad26.COV2.S vaccination and SARS-CoV-2 variants. Whole-study context: Among those in the COV1001 Ad26.COV2.S trial arm was the donor. Overall study findings and caveats: Comparability of non-spike TCR breadth was observed across vaccine and placebo recipients.

This clone was picked up one time. What it recognizes is unknown. Measured with immunoSEQ multiplex PCR; TCRdb has only the in-frame clones, and not every one. The profile covers 450,000 to 550,000 clones, with roughly 87% appearing a single time and 1.5% to 2% taken by the ten largest. Germline loops: CDR1 GTSNPN, CDR2 SVGIG (reference sequence). This CDR3 region has 15 residues. V was cut by 1 base and J by 9 bases, with 16 bases left in between. The treatment: around 19 received Ad26.COV2.S at low or high dose, single or two shots; roughly five received placebo; per-sample allocation not given. Samples were taken on day 63 after the first vaccine or placebo injection. This adult donor, from Boston, was 18-55 years old.

This chain joins TRBV30 and TRBJ1-6, with D perhaps TRBD1 (5 bases). The specimen comprised peripheral blood, sampled in a trial of Ad26.COV2.S vaccine versus placebo. The receptor was derived from a person between 18 and 59 years old who received the Ad26.COV2.S COVID-19 vaccine or a placebo. CDR3: CAWSAGTGTLSPLHF. CDR3 nucleotides: TGTGCCTGGAGTGCCGGGACTGGGACTCTTTCACCCCTCCACTTT.